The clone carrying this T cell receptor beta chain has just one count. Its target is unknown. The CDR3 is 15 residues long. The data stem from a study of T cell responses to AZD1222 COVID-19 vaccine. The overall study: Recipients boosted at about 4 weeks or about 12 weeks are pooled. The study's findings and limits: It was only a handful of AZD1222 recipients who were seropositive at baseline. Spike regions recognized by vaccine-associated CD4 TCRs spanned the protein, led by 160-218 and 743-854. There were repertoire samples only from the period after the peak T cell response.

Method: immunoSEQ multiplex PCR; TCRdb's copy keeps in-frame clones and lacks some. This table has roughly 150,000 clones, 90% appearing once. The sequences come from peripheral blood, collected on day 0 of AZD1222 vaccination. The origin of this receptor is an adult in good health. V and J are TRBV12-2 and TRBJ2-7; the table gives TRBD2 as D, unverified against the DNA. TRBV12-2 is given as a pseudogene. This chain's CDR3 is CASRTTLAGVYEQYF. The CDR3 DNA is TGTGCAAGTCGGACGACCTTAGCGGGAGTCTACGAGCAGTACTTC.